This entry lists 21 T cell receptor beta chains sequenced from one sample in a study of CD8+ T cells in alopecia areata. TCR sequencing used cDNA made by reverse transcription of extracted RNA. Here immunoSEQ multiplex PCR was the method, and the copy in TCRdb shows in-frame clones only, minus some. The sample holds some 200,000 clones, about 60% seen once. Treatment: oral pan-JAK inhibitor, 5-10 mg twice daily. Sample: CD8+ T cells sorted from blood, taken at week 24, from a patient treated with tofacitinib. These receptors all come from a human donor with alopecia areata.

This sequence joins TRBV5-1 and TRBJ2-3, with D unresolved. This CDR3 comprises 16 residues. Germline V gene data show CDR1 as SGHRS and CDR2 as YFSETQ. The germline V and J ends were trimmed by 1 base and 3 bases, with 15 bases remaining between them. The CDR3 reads CASSLSSEKPTDTQYF. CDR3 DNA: TGCGCCAGCAGCTTGTCAAGCGAGAAACCTACAGATACGCAGTATTTT.

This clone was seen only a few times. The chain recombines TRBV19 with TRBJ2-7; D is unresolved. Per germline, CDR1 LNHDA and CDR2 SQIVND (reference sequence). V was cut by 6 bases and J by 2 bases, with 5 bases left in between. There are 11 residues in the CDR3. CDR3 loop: CASSGAYEQYF. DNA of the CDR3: TGTGCCAGTAGCGGCGCCTACGAGCAGTACTTC.

CDR3 DNA sequence: TGTGCCAGCAGCTGGGGGTCTAATTCACCCCTCCACTTT. It is translated as CASSWGSNSPLHF. V is TRBV5-6 and J is TRBJ1-6; D might be TRBD1 (5 bases). Germline lookup yields CDR1 SGHDT and CDR2 YYEEEE. Trimming pared 3 bases from V and 6 bases from J, leaving 7 bases between. The CDR3 covers 13 residues.

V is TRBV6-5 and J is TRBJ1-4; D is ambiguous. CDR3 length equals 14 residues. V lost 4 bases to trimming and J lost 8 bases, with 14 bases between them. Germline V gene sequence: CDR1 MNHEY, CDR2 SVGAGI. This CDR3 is CASSSPRKWEKLFF. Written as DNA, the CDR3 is TGTGCCAGCAGTTCCCCACGAAAGTGGGAAAAACTGTTTTTT.

CDR3 nucleotide sequence: TGCGCCAGCAGCCAAGCCGGACAGGGGAACACTGAAGCTTTCTTT. This gives the protein CASSQAGQGNTEAFF. The chain is built from TRBV4-1 and TRBJ1-1; 8 nucleotides align to TRBD1. This CDR3 has 15 amino acids. With V trimmed by 1 base and J by 1 base, 2 bases remained unmatched. From germline, CDR1 is MGHRA and CDR2 YSYEKL.

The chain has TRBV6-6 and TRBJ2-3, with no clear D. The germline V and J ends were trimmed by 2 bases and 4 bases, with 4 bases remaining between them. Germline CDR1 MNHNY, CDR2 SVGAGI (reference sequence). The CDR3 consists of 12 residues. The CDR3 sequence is CASSYGPDTQYF. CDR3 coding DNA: TGTGCCAGCAGTTACGGGCCAGATACGCAGTATTTT.

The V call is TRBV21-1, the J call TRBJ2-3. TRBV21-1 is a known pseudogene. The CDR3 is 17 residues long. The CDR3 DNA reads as TGTGCCAGCAGCAAAGCCTTCAACGCCACCTCTCTAGATACGCAGTATTTT. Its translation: CASSKAFNATSLDTQYF.

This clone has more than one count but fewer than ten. CDR3: CASSYPGYSGETQYF. DNA for the CDR3: TGTGCCAGCAGCTATCCCGGGTATTCGGGGGAGACCCAGTACTTC. The genes are TRBV11-2 and TRBJ2-5; D is possibly TRBD2 (5 bases). This CDR3 spans 15 amino acids. Germline V lookup: CDR1 SGHAT, CDR2 FQNNGV. V dropped 4 bases and J dropped 5 bases, with 17 bases sitting between them.

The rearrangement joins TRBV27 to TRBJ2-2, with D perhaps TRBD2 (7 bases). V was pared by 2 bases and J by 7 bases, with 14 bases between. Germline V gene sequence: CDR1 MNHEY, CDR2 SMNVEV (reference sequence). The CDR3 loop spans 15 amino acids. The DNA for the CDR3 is TGTGCCAGCAGTTTAGCTCGGGGGGCCGGCGGGGAGCTGTTTTTT. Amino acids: CASSLARGAGGELFF.

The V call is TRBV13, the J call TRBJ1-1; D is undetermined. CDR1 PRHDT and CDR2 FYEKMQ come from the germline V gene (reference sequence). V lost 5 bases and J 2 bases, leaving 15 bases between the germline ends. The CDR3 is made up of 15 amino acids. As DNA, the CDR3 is TGTGCCAGCAGCCTCCCGATGGATCCCAACACTGAAGCTTTCTTT. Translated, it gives CASSLPMDPNTEAFF.

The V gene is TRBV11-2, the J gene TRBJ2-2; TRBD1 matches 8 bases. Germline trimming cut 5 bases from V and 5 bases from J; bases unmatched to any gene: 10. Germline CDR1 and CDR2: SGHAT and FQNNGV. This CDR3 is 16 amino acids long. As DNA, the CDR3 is TGTGCCAGCAGCCCCGCGGGTACAGGGGGAACCGGGGAGCTGTTTTTT. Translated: CASSPAGTGGTGELFF.

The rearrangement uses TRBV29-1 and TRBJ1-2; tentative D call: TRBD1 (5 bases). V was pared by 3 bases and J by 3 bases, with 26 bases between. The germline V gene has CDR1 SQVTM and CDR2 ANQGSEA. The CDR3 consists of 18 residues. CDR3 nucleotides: TGCAGCGTTGAGGGAGGGGCAGGAGGTGGCGATATGGACTATGGCTACACCTTC. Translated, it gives CSVEGGAGGGDMDYGYTF.

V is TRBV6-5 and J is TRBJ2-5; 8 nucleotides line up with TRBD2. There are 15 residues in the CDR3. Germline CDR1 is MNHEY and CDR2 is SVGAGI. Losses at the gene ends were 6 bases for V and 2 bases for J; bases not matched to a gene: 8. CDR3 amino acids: CASSPSGGTQETQYF. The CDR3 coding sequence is TGTGCCAGCAGCCCGAGCGGGGGAACTCAAGAGACCCAGTACTTC.

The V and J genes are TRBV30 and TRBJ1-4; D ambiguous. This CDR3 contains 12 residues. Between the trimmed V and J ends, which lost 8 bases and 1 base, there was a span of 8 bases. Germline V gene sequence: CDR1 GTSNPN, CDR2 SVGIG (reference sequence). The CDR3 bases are TGTGCCGCCCAGGAAACTAATGAAAAACTGTTTTTT. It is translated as CAAQETNEKLFF. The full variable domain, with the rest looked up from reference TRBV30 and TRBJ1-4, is SQTIHQWPATLVQPVGSPLSLECTVEGTSNPNLYWYRQAAGRGLQLLFYSVGIGQISSEVPQNLSASRPQDRQFILSSKKLLLSDSGFYLCAAQETNEKLFFGSGTQLSVL.

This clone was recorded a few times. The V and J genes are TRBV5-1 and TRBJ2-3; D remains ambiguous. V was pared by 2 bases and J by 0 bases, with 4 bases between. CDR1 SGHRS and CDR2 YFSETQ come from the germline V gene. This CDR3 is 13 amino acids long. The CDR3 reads CASSFRSTDTQYF. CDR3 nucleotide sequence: TGCGCCAGCAGCTTCCGCAGCACAGATACGCAGTATTTT.

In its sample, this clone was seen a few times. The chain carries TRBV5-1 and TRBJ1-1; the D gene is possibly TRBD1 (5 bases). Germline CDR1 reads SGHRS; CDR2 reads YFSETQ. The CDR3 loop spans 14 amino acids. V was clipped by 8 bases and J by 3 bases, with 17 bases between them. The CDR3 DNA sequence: TGCGCCAGTCGATCAGGGTCGAGGGACACTGAAGCTTTCTTT. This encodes CASRSGSRDTEAFF.

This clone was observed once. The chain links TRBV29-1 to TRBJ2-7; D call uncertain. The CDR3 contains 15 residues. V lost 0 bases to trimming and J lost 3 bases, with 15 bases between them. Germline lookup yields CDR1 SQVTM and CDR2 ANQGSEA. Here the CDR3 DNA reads TGCAGCGTTGAAGATGAGAATTCGCACAGCTACGAGCAGTACTTC. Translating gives CSVEDENSHSYEQYF.

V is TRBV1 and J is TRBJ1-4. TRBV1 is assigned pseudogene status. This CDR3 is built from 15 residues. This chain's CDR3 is CTSSGEEGSGEKLFF. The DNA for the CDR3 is TGCACCAGCAGCGGTGAGGAGGGCTCTGGAGAAAAACTGTTTTTT.

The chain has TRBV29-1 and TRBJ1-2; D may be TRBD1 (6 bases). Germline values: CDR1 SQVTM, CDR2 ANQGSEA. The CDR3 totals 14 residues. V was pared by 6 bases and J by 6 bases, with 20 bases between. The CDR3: CSVPTPRGADGYTF. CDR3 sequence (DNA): TGCAGCGTGCCCACCCCGCGGGGGGCGGATGGCTACACCTTC.

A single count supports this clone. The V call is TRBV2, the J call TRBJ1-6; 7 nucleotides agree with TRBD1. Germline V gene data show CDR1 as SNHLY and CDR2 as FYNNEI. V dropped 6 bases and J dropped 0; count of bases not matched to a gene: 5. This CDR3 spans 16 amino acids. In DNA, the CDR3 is TGTGCCAGCAGAGAGGGACAGCACTCCTATAATTCACCCCTCCACTTT. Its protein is CASREGQHSYNSPLHF.

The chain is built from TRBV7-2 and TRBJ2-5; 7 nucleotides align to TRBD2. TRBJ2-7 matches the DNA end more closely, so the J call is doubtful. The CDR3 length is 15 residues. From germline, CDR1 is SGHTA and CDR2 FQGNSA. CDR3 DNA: TGTGCCAGCAGCTTTGGGCGGGGGACCTCCTACGAGCAGTACTTC. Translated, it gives CASSFGRGTSYEQYF.